This TCR beta chain came from a study of breast tumors, draining lymph nodes, adjacent tissues. There are many counts of this clonotype. Its antigen is undetermined. Samples came from axillary lymph nodes draining the breast cancer. CDR3 length: 12 amino acids. CDR1 is SNHLY, CDR2 FYNNEI, per germline. The V and J ends lost 3 bases and 3 bases respectively, with 6 bases between them. Study results and limitations: Luminal-like breast cancer showed significantly higher tumor–nontumor repertoire similarity than basal-like. Tumors had less TCR diversity than lymph nodes, more than nontumor tissue. Findings are consistent with lymph node origin and intratumoral expansion of most tumor T cells. The lymph node origin of tumor T cells was framed as consistent with a hypothesis, not demonstrated.

Via MiXCR, TCRdb re-called the multiplex PCR reads, giving one row per CDR3 protein. The repertoire holds approximately 100,000 distinct CDR3 sequences, with 21% as singletons. The receptor comes from a female donor with breast cancer. Some clones in this sample may be carry-over from other donors' samples. The sample comprised axillary lymph node tissue. The chain joins TRBV2 to TRBJ2-7; D is undetermined. This CDR3 is CASSDSFYEQYF. The CDR3 DNA follows: TGTGCCAGCAGTGACAGCTTCTACGAGCAGTACTTC.